This section outlines one TCR beta chain sequence together with its context. What it recognizes is unknown. This sample was included in a study of CD8 T cells in Susac syndrome. The V and J ends lost 5 bases and 8 bases respectively, with 22 bases between them. This CDR3 is built from 16 residues. Germline CDR1 and CDR2: SGHVS and FNYEAQ. With random hexamers, reverse transcription was performed on roughly 0.5 to 1 ug of RNA. TCRdb itself ran the immunoSEQ multiplex PCR reads through MiXCR, one entry per CDR3 protein. The sample shows about 120,000 distinct CDR3 sequences, about nine tenths of them seen only once. Overall study results and limits: The study recognized that its TCR sequencing and HLA analysis covered a relatively small number of individuals.

J is TRBJ2-1 and V is TRBV7-6; D is possibly TRBD2 (7 bases). The sample taken for sequencing was CD4+ T cells from PBMCs. The sequence came from a human donor in good health. In DNA form, the CDR3 reads TGTGCCAGCAGCCCGGGCAGTGGGGGGGCCCGGGATGAGCAGTTCTTC. Residues: CASSPGSGGARDEQFF.